This is a list of T cell receptor beta chains from one sample in a study of beta chain features in type 1 diabetes. Here immunoSEQ multiplex PCR was the method, and the copy in TCRdb shows in-frame clones only, minus some. Altogether over 200,000 clones are present, roughly 10% being singletons, with the ten largest covering around 0.017%. The specimen sequenced was naive CD4+ T cells from blood. Every receptor here comes from a man under 40 with type 1 diabetes. Each CDR3 is given with its conserved first and last residue. The D gene is left open where the match is weak. Clone size is not always given. Where it is, it says once, few, many or a class for expanded clones.

V: TRBV7-2; size: NA; D: TRBD1; J: TRBJ1-2; length: 15; DNA: TGTGCCAGCACGGTCCGACAGGGCCCCCTCTATGGCTACACCTTC; CDR3: CASTVRQGPLYGYTF
V: TRBV4-2; size: few; D: NA; J: TRBJ2-3; length: 13; DNA: TGTGCCAGCAGCCAAGAAAACGGAGATACGCAGTATTTT; CDR3: CASSQENGDTQYF
V: TRBV28; size: few; D: NA; J: TRBJ2-5; length: 13; DNA: TGTGCCAGCAGTTTTGGGGGCTCGGAGACCCAGTACTTC; CDR3: CASSFGGSETQYF
V: TRBV20-1; size: NA; D: NA; J: TRBJ1-2; length: 11; DNA: TGCAGTGCTAGAGAAGAGGAGGGCTACACCTTC; CDR3: CSAREEEGYTF
V: TRBV27; size: NA; D: NA; J: TRBJ1-6; length: 13; DNA: TGTGCCAGCAGTACTCGACAGCTTTCACCCCTCCACTTT; CDR3: CASSTRQLSPLHF
V: TRBV7-6; size: few; D: NA; J: TRBJ2-5; length: 13; DNA: TGTGCCAGCAGCAGTAGAAGCCAAGAGACCCAGTACTTC; CDR3: CASSSRSQETQYF
V: TRBV9; size: NA; D: TRBD2; J: TRBJ2-1; length: 15; DNA: TGTGCCAGCAGCGAGCGGGGGGCACCCTACAATGAGCAGTTCTTC; CDR3: CASSERGAPYNEQFF
V: TRBV7-3; size: NA; D: TRBD2; J: TRBJ2-3; length: 15; DNA: TGTGCCAGCAGCTCGGTAGCGGGGAGCACAGATACGCAGTATTTT; CDR3: CASSSVAGSTDTQYF
V: TRBV29-1; size: few; D: TRBD2; J: TRBJ2-1; length: 13; DNA: TGCAGCGTTAGCGGGAGATTCTACAATGAGCAGTTCTTC; CDR3: CSVSGRFYNEQFF
V: TRBV30; size: NA; D: NA; J: TRBJ1-3; length: 13; DNA: TGTGCCTGGAGTGCAGTAACTGGAAACACCATATATTTT; CDR3: CAWSAVTGNTIYF
V: TRBV19; size: once; D: TRBD2; J: TRBJ2-3; length: 13; DNA: TGTGCCAGTAGGACTAGCGGCACAGATACGCAGTATTTT; CDR3: CASRTSGTDTQYF
V: TRBV7-9; size: few; D: NA; J: TRBJ1-2; length: 14; DNA: TGTGCCAGCAGCTTACGGGGGTTTGACTATGGCTACACCTTC; CDR3: CASSLRGFDYGYTF
V: TRBV5-1; size: NA; D: NA; J: TRBJ1-1; length: 13; DNA: TGCGCCAGCAGCGTCGCGGGGAACACTGAAGCTTTCTTT; CDR3: CASSVAGNTEAFF
V: TRBV4-2; size: few; D: NA; J: TRBJ1-1; length: 15; DNA: TGTGCCAGCAGCCGTGGGGGGGCCGAGGACACTGAAGCTTTCTTT; CDR3: CASSRGGAEDTEAFF
V: TRBV2; size: few; D: TRBD2; J: TRBJ2-1; length: 18; DNA: TGTGCCAGCAAGAAGGGAGCTAGCGGGGTCTTTACCTACAATGAGCAGTTCTTC; CDR3: CASKKGASGVFTYNEQFF
V: TRBV5-6; size: few; D: NA; J: TRBJ2-1; length: 17; DNA: TGTGCCAGCAGCTTAAGGGGGGGCCCCCGGGGGAGTAATGAGCAGTTCTTC; CDR3: CASSLRGGPRGSNEQFF
V: TRBV28; size: NA; D: NA; J: TRBJ2-5; length: 13; DNA: TGTGCCAGTGACAGGCCCCAAGGTGGGACCCAGTACTTC; CDR3: CASDRPQGGTQYF
V: TRBV19; size: few; D: TRBD1; J: TRBJ2-7; length: 13; DNA: TGTGCCAGTAGCATCATCACAGGGGTTGAGCAGTACTTC; CDR3: CASSIITGVEQYF
V: TRBV6-6; size: few; D: NA; J: TRBJ2-7; length: 14; DNA: TGTGCCAGCAAACCGGGACACGGAACCTACGAGCAGTACTTC; CDR3: CASKPGHGTYEQYF
V: TRBV4-2; size: few; D: NA; J: TRBJ2-2; length: 17; DNA: TGTGCCAGCAGCCAGCAAATTGGCAGGGGAAACACCGGGGAGCTGTTTTTT; CDR3: CASSQQIGRGNTGELFF
V: TRBV7-9; size: NA; D: TRBD1; J: TRBJ2-7; length: 15; DNA: TGTGCCAGCAGCCTCCCCCAGGGGGAGTCCTACGAGCAGTACTTC; CDR3: CASSLPQGESYEQYF
V: TRBV5-1; size: few; D: NA; J: TRBJ2-6; length: 16; DNA: TGCGCCAGCAGCTTGGTGGAGGCCGGAGGGGCCAACGTCCTGACTTTC; CDR3: CASSLVEAGGANVLTF
V: TRBV12-5; size: few; D: TRBD1; J: TRBJ2-3; length: 16; DNA: TGTGCTAGTGGGTTGGACAGGGGGCGGCCCCCAGATACGCAGTATTTT; CDR3: CASGLDRGRPPDTQYF
V: TRBV28; size: NA; D: NA; J: TRBJ2-6; length: 17; DNA: TGTGCCAGCAGGAGGGCAGGGGAACCGTCTGGGGCCAACGTCCTGACTTTC; CDR3: CASRRAGEPSGANVLTF
V: TRBV5-4; size: NA; D: NA; J: TRBJ2-5; length: 13; DNA: TGTGCCAGCAGCTTGCGGGTTGGGGAGACCCAGTACTTC; CDR3: CASSLRVGETQYF
V: TRBV5-1; size: few; D: TRBD1; J: TRBJ1-2; length: 16; DNA: TGCGCCAGCAGCTGGGGCGGGGGACAGGGATCCTATGGCTACACCTTC; CDR3: CASSWGGGQGSYGYTF
V: TRBV28; size: NA; D: NA; J: TRBJ1-5; length: 11; DNA: TGTGCCGCGGGGGGGAATCAGCCCCAGCATTTT; CDR3: CAAGGNQPQHF
V: TRBV11-2; size: few; D: NA; J: TRBJ1-1; length: 14; DNA: TGTGCCAGCAGCTTCCCAGGAGGTTCCACTGAAGCTTTCTTT; CDR3: CASSFPGGSTEAFF
V: TRBV6-1; size: few; D: TRBD1; J: TRBJ2-5; length: 15; DNA: TGTGCCAGCAGTGACCAGACAGGGGGCAAGGAGACCCAGTACTTC; CDR3: CASSDQTGGKETQYF
V: TRBV9; size: few; D: NA; J: TRBJ2-7; length: 15; DNA: TGTGCCAGCAGCGTAGACGCAGGGGCCTTAGGCGAGCAGTACTTC; CDR3: CASSVDAGALGEQYF
V: TRBV5-1; size: NA; D: NA; J: TRBJ2-3; length: 14; DNA: TGCGCCAGCAGCTACGGGGAGGGCACAGATACGCAGTATTTT; CDR3: CASSYGEGTDTQYF
V: TRBV10-3; size: NA; D: NA; J: TRBJ2-1; length: 14; DNA: TGTGCCACCCTACCGGGACTCAGCTACAATGAGCAGTTCTTC; CDR3: CATLPGLSYNEQFF
V: TRBV15; size: few; D: TRBD2; J: TRBJ2-1; length: 20; DNA: TGTGCCACCAGCAGGGTCCCACTAGCGGGGTACCGTACAGCCTACAATGAGCAGTTCTTC; CDR3: CATSRVPLAGYRTAYNEQFF
V: TRBV29-1; size: many; D: NA; J: TRBJ2-3; length: 12; DNA: TGCAGCGTGGACACAAGCACAGATACGCAGTATTTT; CDR3: CSVDTSTDTQYF
V: TRBV6-5; size: few; D: TRBD1; J: TRBJ2-7; length: 15; DNA: TGTGCCAGCAGTTACTCGATTTCAGGGGGTGGCGAGCAGTACTTC; CDR3: CASSYSISGGGEQYF
V: TRBV28; size: few; D: TRBD1; J: TRBJ2-7; length: 13; DNA: TGTGCCAGCACTCCGGGGGACAGGGGCGAGCAGTACTTC; CDR3: CASTPGDRGEQYF
V: TRBV9; size: few; D: TRBD1; J: TRBJ1-2; length: 15; DNA: TGTGCCAGCAGCTCCGGACAGGAAAGTTACTATGGCTACACCTTC; CDR3: CASSSGQESYYGYTF
V: TRBV19; size: NA; D: TRBD1; J: TRBJ1-1; length: 16; DNA: TGTGCCAGTAGTACATCACCGGGACAGGGGGCCACTGAAGCTTTCTTT; CDR3: CASSTSPGQGATEAFF
V: TRBV9; size: few; D: TRBD2; J: TRBJ2-1; length: 18; DNA: TGTGCCAGCAGCGTAGGGGCTAGCGGGGGTTCTCCCGCCAATGAGCAGTTCTTC; CDR3: CASSVGASGGSPANEQFF
V: TRBV7-2; size: few; D: NA; J: TRBJ2-5; length: 13; DNA: TGTGCCAGCAGCTTAGGAGGGCAAGAGACCCAGTACTTC; CDR3: CASSLGGQETQYF
V: TRBV11-2; size: NA; D: TRBD1; J: TRBJ1-2; length: 14; DNA: TGTGCCAGCAGCTTCGCAGGGGGAAACTATGGCTACACCTTC; CDR3: CASSFAGGNYGYTF
V: TRBV7-9; size: NA; D: NA; J: TRBJ1-4; length: 14; DNA: TGTGCCAGCAGCCCACTTCCAACTAATGAAAAACTGTTTTTT; CDR3: CASSPLPTNEKLFF
V: TRBV23-1; size: few; D: TRBD1; J: TRBJ1-6; length: 19; DNA: TGCGCCAGCAGTCAATACAGAGGGGGACAGGAGCCCTATAATTCACCCCTCCACTTT; CDR3: CASSQYRGGQEPYNSPLHF
V: TRBV18; size: NA; D: NA; J: TRBJ2-2; length: 12; DNA: TGTGCCAGCTCACACGGAGGCGGGGAGCTGTTTTTT; CDR3: CASSHGGGELFF